These 10 T cell receptor beta chains share one sample of origin, sequenced in a study of T cells in Graves' hyperthyroidism and ophthalmopathy. The investigators amplified TCR beta CDR3 regions from RNA transcripts. The HTBI primer set drove a first-round RT-PCR of the TCR CDR3. Using its own MiXCR run on the multiplex PCR reads, TCRdb lists one record per CDR3 protein. Of about 400,000 distinct CDR3 sequences listed, around an eighth are singletons. Sequenced input: blood. The receptors were sampled from a man aged 45-65 years with Graves' ophthalmopathy.

This clonotype was detected ten times or more. The chain links TRBV30 to TRBJ2-7; 7 nucleotides agree with TRBD2. CDR3 length: 14 residues. J gave up 0 bases and V 1 base, and 3 bases lay outside the gene matches. The germline V gene encodes CDR1 GTSNPN and CDR2 SVGIG (reference sequence). In DNA form, the CDR3 reads TGTGCCTGGAGTGCTAGCGGAAGCTCCTACGAGCAGTACTTC. This gives the protein CAWSASGSSYEQYF.

J is TRBJ1-6 and V is TRBV27, with 10 positions matching TRBD1. The CDR3 is made up of 17 amino acids. Germline trimming cut 5 bases from V and 2 bases from J; bases unmatched to any gene: 6. Germline CDR1 MNHEY, CDR2 SMNVEV (reference sequence). The CDR3 sequence is CASSRDRGGTYNSPLHF. The CDR3 DNA follows: TGTGCCAGCAGTCGGGACAGGGGAGGAACCTATAATTCACCCCTCCACTTT.

The gene calls are TRBV24-1 and TRBJ2-5, with 9 bases fitting TRBD1. Germline V gives CDR1 KGHDR, CDR2 SFDVKD. CDR3 length: 16 amino acids. V lost 0 bases and J lost 5; bases outside the gene matches: 6. In DNA form, the CDR3 reads TGTGCCACCAGTGATTTGCCAACAGGGGGCGCGGAGACCCAGTACTTC. As protein: CATSDLPTGGAETQYF.

The chain combines TRBV25-1 with TRBJ2-7; D not resolved. The CDR3 spans 16 residues. V lost 5 bases to trimming and J lost 7 bases, with 24 bases between them. CDR1 and CDR2 from the germline V gene are MGHDK and SYGVNS. CDR3 sequence: CASSPKRRSLLGEQYF. DNA of the CDR3: TGTGCCAGCAGTCCTAAACGACGCAGCCTCCTGGGTGAGCAGTACTTC.

The table lists this clonotype with many counts. The chain is built from TRBV5-8 and TRBJ2-5; TRBD1 might be the D (6 bases). V lost 3 bases to trimming and J lost 5 bases, with 11 bases between them. Germline CDR1 reads SGHTS; CDR2 reads YDEGEE. The CDR3 has 13 amino acids. CDR3 in amino acids: CASSSDSGETQYF. The CDR3 DNA is TGTGCCAGCAGCTCGGACAGTGGGGAGACCCAGTACTTC.

J is TRBJ2-1 and V is TRBV12-3 or TRBV12-4, with TRBD2 matching 12 bases. The CDR3 covers 16 residues. V shed 0 bases, J shed 8 bases, and the junction held 5 bases outside the gene matches. For the CDR3, the DNA is TGTGCCAGCAGTTTAGCTCTAGCGGGGGGGAAGGATGAGCAGTTCTTC. Amino acid sequence: CASSLALAGGKDEQFF.

This clonotype was observed at least ten times. The chain joins TRBV7-8 to TRBJ2-3; D call uncertain. V dropped 5 bases and J dropped 0 bases, with 12 bases sitting between them. Germline CDR1 reads SGHVS; CDR2 reads FQNEAQ. This CDR3 contains 15 residues. CDR3 nucleotide sequence: TGTGCCAGCAGCCAAGCAAGAGCTAGCACAGATACGCAGTATTTT. Translating gives CASSQARASTDTQYF.

The sample holds many counts of this clonotype. V and J are TRBV6-1 and TRBJ2-7; 7 bases map to TRBD1. CDR1 is MNHNS and CDR2 is SASEGT in the germline V gene. This CDR3 is built from 13 residues. V gave up 5 bases and J gave up 3 bases; unmatched junction bases: 4. DNA for the CDR3: TGTGCCAGCAGTACGGGACAGCTCTACGAGCAGTACTTC. Protein product: CASSTGQLYEQYF.

This clonotype has at least ten counts. The V gene is TRBV11-2, the J gene TRBJ2-1, with D tentatively TRBD2 (5 bases). Trimming took off 0 bases at V and 0 bases at J, with 12 bases between the two ends. The length of the CDR3 is 17 residues. In germline, CDR1 is SGHAT, CDR2 FQNNGV. CDR3 sequence reads: CASSLDLAKSSYNEQFF. The CDR3, as DNA: TGTGCCAGCAGCTTAGATTTAGCGAAGAGCTCCTACAATGAGCAGTTCTTC. The full variable domain, in which reference TRBV11-2 and TRBJ2-1 provide the parts outside the CDR3, is EAGVAQSPRYKIIEKRQSVAFWCNPISGHATLYWYQQILGQGPKLLIQFQNNGVVDDSQLPKDRFSAERLKGVDSTLKIQPAKLEDSAVYLCASSLDLAKSSYNEQFFGPGTRLTVL.

Details on this clonotype: This may arise from a read error, as a much more abundant clone is one base away. The V and J genes are TRBV2 and TRBJ2-2, with D unresolved. The CDR3 has 13 amino acids. Germline V gene lookup returns CDR1 SNHLY and CDR2 FYNNEI. Here the CDR3 reads CAIPVHVTGELFF. CDR3 DNA: TGTGCTATACCAGTGCATGTCACCGGGGAGCTGTTTTTT.